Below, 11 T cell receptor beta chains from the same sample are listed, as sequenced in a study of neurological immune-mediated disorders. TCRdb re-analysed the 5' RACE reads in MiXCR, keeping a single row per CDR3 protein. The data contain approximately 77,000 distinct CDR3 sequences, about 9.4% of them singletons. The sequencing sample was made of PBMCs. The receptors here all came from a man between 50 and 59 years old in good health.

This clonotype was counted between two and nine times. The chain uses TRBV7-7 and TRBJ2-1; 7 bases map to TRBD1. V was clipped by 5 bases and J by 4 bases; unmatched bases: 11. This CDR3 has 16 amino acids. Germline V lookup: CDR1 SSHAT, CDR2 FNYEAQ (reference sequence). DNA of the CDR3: TGTGCCAGCAGCCCAACGGACAGGACGGAATACAATGAGCAGTTCTTC. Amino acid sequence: CASSPTDRTEYNEQFF.

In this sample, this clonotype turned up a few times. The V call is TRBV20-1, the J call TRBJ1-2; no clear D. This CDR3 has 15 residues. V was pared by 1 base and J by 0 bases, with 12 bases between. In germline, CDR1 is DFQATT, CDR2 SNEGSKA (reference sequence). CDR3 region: CSARAVGVTNYGYTF. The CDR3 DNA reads TGCAGTGCTAGAGCCGTGGGCGTTACTAACTATGGCTACACCTTC.

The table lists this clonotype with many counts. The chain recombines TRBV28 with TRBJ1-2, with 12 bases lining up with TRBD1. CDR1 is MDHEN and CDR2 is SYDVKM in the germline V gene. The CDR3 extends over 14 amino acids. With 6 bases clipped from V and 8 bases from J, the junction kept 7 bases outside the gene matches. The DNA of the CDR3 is TGTGCCAGCAGCTCGGGACAGGGGGCGAACGGCTACACCTTC. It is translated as CASSSGQGANGYTF.

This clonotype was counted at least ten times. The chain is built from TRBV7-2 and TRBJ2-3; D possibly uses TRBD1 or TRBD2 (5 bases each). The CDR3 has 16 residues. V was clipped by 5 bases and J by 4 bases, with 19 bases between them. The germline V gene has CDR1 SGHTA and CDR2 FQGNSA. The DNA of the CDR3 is TGTGCCAGCAGCGCACCGGCCCGGGACGGGGCAGATACGCAGTATTTT. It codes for CASSAPARDGADTQYF.

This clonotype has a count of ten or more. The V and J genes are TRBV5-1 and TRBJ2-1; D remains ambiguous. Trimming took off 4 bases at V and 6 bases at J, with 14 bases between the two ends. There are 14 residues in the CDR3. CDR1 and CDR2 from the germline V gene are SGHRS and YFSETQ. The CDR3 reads CASSTQPPVNEQFF. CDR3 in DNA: TGCGCCAGCAGCACCCAGCCGCCGGTCAATGAGCAGTTCTTC.

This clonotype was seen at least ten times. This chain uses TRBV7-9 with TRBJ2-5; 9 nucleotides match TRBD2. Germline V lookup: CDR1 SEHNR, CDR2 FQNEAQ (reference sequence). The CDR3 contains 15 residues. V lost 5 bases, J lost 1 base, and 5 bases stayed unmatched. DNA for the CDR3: TGTGCCAGCAGCCAGATAGCGGGAGTCCAAGAGACCCAGTACTTC. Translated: CASSQIAGVQETQYF.

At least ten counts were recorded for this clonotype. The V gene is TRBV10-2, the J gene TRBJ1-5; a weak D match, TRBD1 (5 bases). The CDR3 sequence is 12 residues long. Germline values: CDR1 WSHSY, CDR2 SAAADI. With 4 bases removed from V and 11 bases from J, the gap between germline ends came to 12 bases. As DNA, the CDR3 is TGCGCCAGCAGTGGCGGGACTTCGGCCCAGCATTTT. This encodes CASSGGTSAQHF.

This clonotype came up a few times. The CDR3: CASSDFLTEAFF. In DNA form, the CDR3 reads TGTGCCAGCAGTGATTTCCTCACTGAAGCTTTCTTT. The gene calls are TRBV25-1 and TRBJ1-1; unclear D gene. The germline V gene encodes CDR1 MGHDK and CDR2 SYGVNS. Trimming removed 3 bases from V and 4 bases from J, with 6 bases in between. The CDR3 is made up of 12 amino acids.

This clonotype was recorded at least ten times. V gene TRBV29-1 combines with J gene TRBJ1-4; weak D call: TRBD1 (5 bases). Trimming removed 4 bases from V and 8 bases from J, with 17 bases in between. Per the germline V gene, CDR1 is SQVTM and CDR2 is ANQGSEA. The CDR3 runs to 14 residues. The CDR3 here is CSVVAGTGSEKLFF. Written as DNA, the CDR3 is TGCAGCGTTGTAGCAGGGACGGGGAGCGAAAAACTGTTTTTT. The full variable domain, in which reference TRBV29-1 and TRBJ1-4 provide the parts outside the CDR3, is SAVISQKPSRDICQRGTSLTIQCQVDSQVTMMFWYRQQPGQSLTLIATANQGSEATYESGFVIDKFPISRPNLTFSTLTVSNMSPEDSSIYLCSVVAGTGSEKLFFGSGTQLSVL.

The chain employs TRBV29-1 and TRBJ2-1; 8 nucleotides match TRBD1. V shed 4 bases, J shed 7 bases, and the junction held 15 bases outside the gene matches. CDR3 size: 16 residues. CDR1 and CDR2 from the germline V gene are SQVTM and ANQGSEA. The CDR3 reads CSVAAARGLISNEQFF. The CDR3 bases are TGCAGCGTTGCGGCAGCCAGGGGGCTGATTTCAAATGAGCAGTTCTTC.

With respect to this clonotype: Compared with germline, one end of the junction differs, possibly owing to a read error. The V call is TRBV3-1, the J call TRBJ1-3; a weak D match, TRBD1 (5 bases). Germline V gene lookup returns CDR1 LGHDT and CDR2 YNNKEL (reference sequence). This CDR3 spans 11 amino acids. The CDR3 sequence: CASSQKGHTHF. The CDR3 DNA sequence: TGTGCCAGCAGCCAAAAGGGGCACACGCATTTT.